The 10 T cell receptor beta chains in this list originate from one sample, sequenced in a study of regulatory T cells in long-lasting Graves disease. Stated time point: newly diagnosed GD, antithyroid drugs for less than 3 months. The TCR library used RNA extracted from PBMCs. TCR beta libraries were built with iRepertoire HTBI primers and Arm-PCR of CDR3 regions. TCRdb re-derived calls from the multiplex PCR reads in MiXCR, one entry per CDR3 protein. The data contain a few hundred thousand distinct CDR3 sequences, 12% to 15% of them singletons. This sample was also put to use in a study of T cells in Graves' hyperthyroidism and ophthalmopathy.

Sequences were derived from peripheral blood mononuclear cells (PBMCs), sampled at new diagnosis, from a patient treated with antithyroid drugs. Every receptor here comes from a woman between 45 and 65 years old with Graves disease.

V gene TRBV28 combines with J gene TRBJ2-2, with 7 bases that match TRBD2. Trimming took 2 bases from V and 7 from J; bases not matched to a gene: 4. Germline V lookup: CDR1 MDHEN, CDR2 SYDVKM. This CDR3 has 14 amino acids. The CDR3, as DNA: TGTGCCAGCAGTTTAGCGGGAGTTCACGGGGAGCTGTTTTTT. Its translation is CASSLAGVHGELFF.

Concerning this clonotype itself: This may come from a read error, since a much larger clone is one base off. The gene calls are TRBV6-2 or TRBV6-3 and TRBJ2-1; 14 bases line up with TRBD2. This CDR3 region has 16 residues. Germline CDR1 reads MNHEY; CDR2 reads SVGEGT. The CDR3 DNA is TGTGCCAGCTCCCACGGGGGACTAGCGGGAGTAGGTGAGCGGTTCTTC. Amino acids: CASSHGGLAGVGERFF.

A word on this clonotype: It may be a read error: a sequence one base away is much more abundant. The chain uses TRBV6-1 and TRBJ2-3; 9 nucleotides line up with TRBD2. The CDR3 spans 17 residues. Germline V gene data show CDR1 as MNHNS and CDR2 as SASEGT. The CDR3 DNA follows: TGTGCCAGCAGTGAAACCGCGGGAGGGCACGGCACAGGTACGCAGTATTTT. Amino acid sequence: CASSETAGGHGTGTQYF.

This clonotype was detected ten times or more. The chain combines TRBV28 with TRBJ2-7, with D possibly TRBD1 on 6 matching bases. Germline V gene sequence: CDR1 MDHEN, CDR2 SYDVKM. The CDR3 runs to 13 residues. The V and J ends lost 6 bases and 3 bases respectively, with 12 bases between them. CDR3 coding DNA: TGTGCCAGCAGCTTTGGCAGGGGCTACGAGCAGTACTTC. This translates into CASSFGRGYEQYF.

This chain links TRBV27 with TRBJ2-2; the D gene is possibly TRBD2 (7 bases). The germline gives CDR1 MNHEY, CDR2 SMNVEV (reference sequence). CDR3 length equals 19 residues. Trimming left V 8 bases short and J 4 bases short, with 29 bases between. The CDR3 region has the DNA TGTGCCAGCGCACCAAATATGGGGGGGCCCGGCGGCCTCACCGGGGAGCTGTTTTTT. Translated: CASAPNMGGPGGLTGELFF.

This clonotype was counted at least ten times. The rearrangement uses TRBV6-1 and TRBJ2-5; a possible D gene is TRBD1 (5 bases). This CDR3 has 15 amino acids. Germline CDR1 and CDR2: MNHNS and SASEGT. V dropped 0 bases and J dropped 1 base, with 9 bases sitting between them. DNA for the CDR3: TGTGCCAGCAGTGAAGCCATACAGGCCCAAGAGACCCAGTACTTC. This gives the protein CASSEAIQAQETQYF.

This clonotype was seen at least ten times. The chain carries TRBV20-1 and TRBJ2-5; a possible D gene is TRBD2 (5 bases). The CDR3 runs to 14 residues. Trimming took 0 bases from V and 4 from J, leaving 12 bases between them. CDR1 and CDR2 from the germline V gene are DFQATT and SNEGSKA (reference sequence). CDR3 coding DNA: TGCAGTGCTAGAGATGAGAGGGTGTCAGAGACCCAGTACTTC. This sequence encodes CSARDERVSETQYF.

This clonotype has just a few counts. Given a much more abundant clone one base away, this may be a read error. The V gene is TRBV7-2, the J gene TRBJ2-1, with 13 bases lining up with TRBD2. The CDR3 runs to 20 residues. Germline V gene sequence: CDR1 SGHTA, CDR2 FQGNSA. The CDR3 DNA follows: TGTGTCAGCAGCCCGGGAACTAGCGGGAGGGCTCAGAGCTCCTACAATGAGCAGTTCTTC. Translated, it gives CVSSPGTSGRAQSSYNEQFF.

The table lists this clonotype with many counts. J is TRBJ1-4 and V is TRBV18, with D possibly matching TRBD1 (6 bases). The CDR3 is 14 amino acids. V lost 3 bases and J lost 7, with 12 bases in between. The germline CDR1 and CDR2 sequences are KGHSH and LQKENI. The CDR3 sequence is CASSPTGQREKLFF. The DNA of the CDR3 is TGTGCCAGCTCACCGACAGGACAACGTGAAAAACTGTTTTTT. Looking up the rest from reference TRBV18 and TRBJ1-4 gives the full variable domain: NAGVMQNPRHLVRRRGQEARLRCSPMKGHSHVYWYRQLPEEGLKFMVYLQKENIIDESGMPKERFSAEFPKEGPSILRIQQVVRGDSAAYFCASSPTGQREKLFFGSGTQLSVL.

This clonotype was counted at least ten times. The J gene is TRBJ1-1, the V gene TRBV27, with D unclear. The V end was cut by 5 bases, the J end by 3 bases, with 10 bases between. The CDR3 extends over 13 amino acids. Germline V gene lookup returns CDR1 MNHEY and CDR2 SMNVEV (reference sequence). CDR3 amino acids: CASSIKRDTEAFF. For the CDR3, the DNA is TGTGCCAGCAGTATAAAACGGGACACTGAAGCTTTCTTT.